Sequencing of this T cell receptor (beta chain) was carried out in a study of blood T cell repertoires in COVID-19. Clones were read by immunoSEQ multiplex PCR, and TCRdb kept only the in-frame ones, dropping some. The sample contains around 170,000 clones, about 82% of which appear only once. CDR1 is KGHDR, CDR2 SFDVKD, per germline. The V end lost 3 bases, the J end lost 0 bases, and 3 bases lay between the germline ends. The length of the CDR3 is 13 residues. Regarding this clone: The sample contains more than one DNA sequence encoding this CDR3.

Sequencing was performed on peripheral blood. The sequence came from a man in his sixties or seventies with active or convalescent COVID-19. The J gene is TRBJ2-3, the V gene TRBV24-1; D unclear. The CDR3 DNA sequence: TGTGCCACCAGTGATCCTAGCACAGATACGCAGTATTTT. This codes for CATSDPSTDTQYF.